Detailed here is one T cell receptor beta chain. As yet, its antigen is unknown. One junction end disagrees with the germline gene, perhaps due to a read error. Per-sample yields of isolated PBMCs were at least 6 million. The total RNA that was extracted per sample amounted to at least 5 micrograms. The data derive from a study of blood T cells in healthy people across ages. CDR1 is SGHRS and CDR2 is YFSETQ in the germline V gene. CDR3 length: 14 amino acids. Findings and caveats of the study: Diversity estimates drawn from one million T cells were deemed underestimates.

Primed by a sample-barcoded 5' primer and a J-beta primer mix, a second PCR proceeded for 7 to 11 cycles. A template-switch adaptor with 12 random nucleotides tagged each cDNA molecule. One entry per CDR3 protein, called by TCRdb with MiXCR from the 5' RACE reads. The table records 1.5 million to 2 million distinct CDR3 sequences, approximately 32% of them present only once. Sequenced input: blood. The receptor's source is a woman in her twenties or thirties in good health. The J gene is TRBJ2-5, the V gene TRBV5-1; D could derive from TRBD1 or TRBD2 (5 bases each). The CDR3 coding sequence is TGCGCCAACAGCTTGGTTGGGGACGAACTGACCCAGTACTTC. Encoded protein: CANSLVGDELTQYF.